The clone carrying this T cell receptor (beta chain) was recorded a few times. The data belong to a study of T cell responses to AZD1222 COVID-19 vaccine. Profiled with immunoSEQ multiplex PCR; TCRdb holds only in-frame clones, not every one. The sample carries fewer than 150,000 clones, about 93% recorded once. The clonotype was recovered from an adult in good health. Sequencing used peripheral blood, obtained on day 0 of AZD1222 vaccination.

CDR3 in amino acids: CASPDRGPLSMNTEAFF. The CDR3 DNA reads TGTGCCAGCCCTGACAGGGGGCCATTATCCATGAACACTGAAGCTTTCTTT. The chain joins TRBV5-8 to TRBJ1-1; 10 bases are a match to TRBD1. This CDR3 contains 17 residues. Germline-derived CDR1 and CDR2 are SGHTS and YDEGEE. J was trimmed by 0 bases and V by 7 bases; bases with no gene match: 12.